Each of the 21 T cell receptor beta chains below was sequenced from the same sample in a study of blood T cell repertoires in COVID-19. Some clones are missing from TCRdb's copy, which holds only in-frame ones; the method was immunoSEQ multiplex PCR. Seen here are 200,000 to 250,000 clones, around 80% observed once, and the top ten hold 14% to 15%. Material for sequencing was PBMCs or T cells enriched from blood (not recorded which). The receptors shown here come from a middle-aged man who had recovered from COVID-19.

This clone occurred a few times. The J gene is TRBJ1-2, the V gene TRBV5-1; 11 bases align to TRBD1. This CDR3 region has 14 residues. Losses at the gene ends were 4 bases for V and 8 bases for J; bases not matched to a gene: 7. Germline lookup yields CDR1 SGHRS and CDR2 YFSETQ. The CDR3 sequence is CASSPDRGRGGYTF. For the CDR3, the DNA is TGCGCCAGCAGCCCGGACAGGGGGCGAGGGGGCTACACCTTC.

This sequence joins TRBV25-1 and TRBJ2-3; 10 bases are a match to TRBD1. Germline loops: CDR1 MGHDK, CDR2 SYGVNS. J gave up 2 bases and V 10 bases, and 9 bases lay outside the gene matches. The CDR3 extends over 15 amino acids. The CDR3 sequence is CATSPDRGLTDTQYF. Here the CDR3 DNA reads TGTGCCACCTCCCCCGACAGGGGGCTCACAGATACGCAGTATTTT.

The chain joins TRBV27 to TRBJ1-5, with a possible D match to TRBD1 (6 bases). V lost 6 bases to trimming and J lost 4 bases, with 19 bases between them. Germline CDR1 and CDR2: MNHEY and SMNVEV (reference sequence). The CDR3 contains 16 residues. The CDR3 DNA reads TGTGCCAGCAGCCCCGTTGGGGGGGCAGGTAATCAGCCCCAGCATTTT. Its protein is CASSPVGGAGNQPQHF.

This chain links TRBV7-2 with TRBJ1-1; D not certain. The CDR3 is 15 residues long. V lost 3 bases to trimming and J lost 1 base, with 12 bases between them. The germline V gene encodes CDR1 SGHTA and CDR2 FQGNSA. The CDR3 spells CASSFRGQPNTEAFF. In DNA form, the CDR3 reads TGTGCCAGCAGCTTTAGAGGGCAGCCGAACACTGAAGCTTTCTTT.

This clone occurred once. The rearrangement joins TRBV9 to TRBJ2-5, with 8 bases that match TRBD1. Germline CDR1 is SGDLS and CDR2 is YYNGEE. The CDR3 contains 15 residues. V lost 0 bases and J lost 5; bases outside the gene matches: 6. CDR3 loop: CASSVGGQGDETQYF. In nucleotides, the CDR3 is TGTGCCAGCAGCGTAGGAGGACAGGGAGATGAGACCCAGTACTTC.

V gene TRBV6-5 combines with J gene TRBJ1-2; unclear D gene. This CDR3 has 13 amino acids. Per germline, CDR1 MNHEY and CDR2 SVGAGI. The V end was cut by 4 bases, the J end by 7 bases, with 13 bases between. The CDR3 DNA is TGTGCCAGCAGTTTCACAGTCGCAGCTGGCTACACCTTC. It specifies CASSFTVAAGYTF.

This chain joins TRBV5-4 and TRBJ1-2, with D possibly matching TRBD1 (6 bases). The CDR3 extends over 13 amino acids. The V gene's germline CDR1 is SGHNT and CDR2 YYREEE (reference sequence). Trimming shortened V by 5 bases and J by 7 bases, and 15 bases separated the two germline ends. The CDR3, as DNA: TGTGCCAGCAGATCCGCGGGGGGCCTTGGCTACACCTTC. Its translation is CASRSAGGLGYTF. Looking up the rest from reference TRBV5-4 and TRBJ1-2 gives the full variable domain: ETGVTQSPTHLIKTRGQQVTLRCSSQSGHNTVSWYQQALGQGPQFIFQYYREEENGRGNFPPRFSGLQFPNYSSELNVNALELDDSALYLCASRSAGGLGYTFGSGTRLTVV.

The chain carries TRBV7-2 and TRBJ1-5, with D tentatively TRBD1 (6 bases). Germline V gene data show CDR1 as SGHTA and CDR2 as FQGNSA. Trimming removed 2 bases from V and 5 bases from J, with 13 bases in between. This CDR3 has 15 amino acids. The CDR3 DNA reads TGTGCCAGCAGCTTAAACGCAGGGGTAGATCAGCCCCAGCATTTT. This gives the protein CASSLNAGVDQPQHF.

The chain is built from TRBV5-1 and TRBJ1-1; tentatively, D is TRBD1 (6 bases). Germline V gives CDR1 SGHRS, CDR2 YFSETQ. With 4 bases removed from V and 5 bases from J, the gap between germline ends came to 18 bases. This CDR3 has 15 amino acids. Here the CDR3 DNA reads TGCGCCAGCAGCCCTTCACAGGGAACCATAACTGAAGCTTTCTTT. It is translated as CASSPSQGTITEAFF.

V and J are TRBV21-1 and TRBJ2-7; the table calls TRBD1, which could not be checked here. TRBV21-1 represents a pseudogene. This CDR3 contains 13 residues. DNA of the CDR3: TGTGCCAGCAGCAACCCTGGGGGCGGCGAGCAGTACTTC. Translated, it gives CASSNPGGGEQYF.

The V call is TRBV30, the J call TRBJ1-4, with 7 bases matching TRBD1. CDR1 is GTSNPN and CDR2 is SVGIG in the germline V gene (reference sequence). CDR3 length equals 14 residues. J lost 0 bases, V lost 7 bases, and 5 bases had no gene match. CDR3 loop: CAFQGGATNEKLFF. The DNA of the CDR3 is TGTGCCTTTCAGGGGGGTGCAACTAATGAAAAACTGTTTTTT.

This clone has only one observation. The chain combines TRBV10-3 with TRBJ1-1; 7 bases map to TRBD1. Unmatched junction bases numbered 4, after V lost 6 bases and J lost 0 bases. This CDR3 has 14 amino acids. Germline CDR1 ENHRY, CDR2 SYGVKD. CDR3 bases: TGTGCCATCAGCCGACAGGGTCTGAACACTGAAGCTTTCTTT. It yields the protein CAISRQGLNTEAFF.

The chain's CDR3 is CASSLGRGTNYGYTF. The CDR3 DNA is TGCGCCAGCAGCTTGGGTCGGGGGACTAACTATGGCTACACCTTC. The J gene is TRBJ1-2, the V gene TRBV5-1; the D gene is possibly TRBD1 (5 bases). The ends were cut back, 0 bases at V and 0 bases at J, with 9 bases in the middle. The germline CDR1 and CDR2 sequences are SGHRS and YFSETQ. The length of the CDR3 is 15 residues.

This chain connects TRBV28 to TRBJ2-7; 8 positions agree with TRBD2. The CDR3 covers 15 residues. Trimming at V came to 5 bases and at J to 1 base, leaving 7 bases not matched to a gene. Looked up from germline, CDR1 is MDHEN and CDR2 is SYDVKM. CDR3 residues: CASSILSGGSYEQYF. The CDR3 DNA is TGTGCCAGCAGTATCCTCTCGGGGGGGTCCTACGAGCAGTACTTC.

This clone was recorded once. The chain combines TRBV6-5 with TRBJ1-2; 9 nucleotides line up with TRBD1. The V segment lost 6 bases and the J segment 6 bases; nucleotides outside the gene matches: 5. CDR1 MNHEY and CDR2 SVGAGI come from the germline V gene. The CDR3 consists of 13 residues. In DNA, the CDR3 is TGTGCCAGCAGGGGGGGACAGGGCCATGGCTACACCTTC. It codes for CASRGGQGHGYTF.

The CDR3 sequence: CASSPLGGEETQYF. CDR3 coding DNA: TGTGCCAGCAGCCCCCTCGGGGGAGAGGAGACCCAGTACTTC. The chain uses TRBV3-1 (or the pseudogene TRBV3-2) and TRBJ2-5; tentative D call: TRBD2 (6 bases). V lost 4 bases to trimming and J lost 5 bases, with 14 bases between them. This CDR3 spans 14 amino acids. The germline V gene encodes CDR1 LGHDT and CDR2 YNNKEL (reference sequence).

The table lists this clone with a count of one. V is TRBV11-3 and J is TRBJ2-3, with 8 bases that match TRBD2. Germline values: CDR1 SGHNT, CDR2 YENEEA. This CDR3 is built from 17 residues. The V segment lost 3 bases and the J segment 0 bases; nucleotides outside the gene matches: 8. The DNA for the CDR3 is TGTGCCAGCAGCTTCTCCCGCCCTAGCGGGAGCACAGATACGCAGTATTTT. This codes for CASSFSRPSGSTDTQYF.

A word on this clone: Relative to the germline gene, one junction end is altered; a read error may explain this. This chain links TRBV10-2 with TRBJ2-3; TRBD2 aligns across 7 bases. This CDR3 region has 14 residues. Looked up from germline, CDR1 is WSHSY and CDR2 is SAAADI. CDR3 region: CASNERGGTDTQYF. The CDR3 nucleotides read TGCGCCAGCAATGAGCGGGGAGGCACAGATACGCAGTATTTT.

The CDR3 sequence is CASSPGTGDPYEQYF. The CDR3, as DNA: TGTGCCAGCTCACCGGGGACAGGGGATCCCTACGAGCAGTACTTC. The chain employs TRBV18 and TRBJ2-7, with TRBD1 identical over 10 bases. The junction had 4 bases not matched to a gene; V was cut back by 3 bases and J by 2 bases. This CDR3 contains 15 residues. The germline V gene encodes CDR1 KGHSH and CDR2 LQKENI.

This clone was seen a few times. V usage is TRBV5-6 and J usage is TRBJ2-7; 8 positions agree with TRBD2. Trimming removed 1 base from V and 3 bases from J; junction bases left unmatched: 9. The CDR3 is 16 residues long. Germline-derived CDR1 and CDR2 are SGHDT and YYEEEE. The CDR3 loop reads CASSLWFSGAIYEQYF. The DNA of the CDR3 is TGTGCCAGCAGCTTGTGGTTTAGCGGGGCCATCTACGAGCAGTACTTC.

This chain links TRBV5-1 with TRBJ2-2; the D gene is possibly TRBD2 (7 bases). Germline-derived CDR1 and CDR2 are SGHRS and YFSETQ. The CDR3 spans 16 residues. V lost 7 bases, J lost 5 bases, and 21 bases lay in between. In nucleotides, the CDR3 is TGCGCCAGCTATGTGGGAGGGGGAGACAGGACCGGGGAGCTGTTTTTT. Translated: CASYVGGGDRTGELFF.